Described below is a single T cell receptor (beta chain) sequence and its context. Its antigen is still unknown. The assay was immunoSEQ multiplex PCR, and TCRdb's table has in-frame clones only and misses some. The table has 35,000 to 50,000 clones, roughly 95% seen once. These data come from a study of Tregs in tolerant kidney transplant recipients. About the study: CD4+CD25+CD127- cells came from approximately three-day belatacept mixed lymphocyte reactions, some with roughly five-day graft donor restimulation.

Trimming shortened V by 3 bases and J by 6 bases, and 8 bases separated the two germline ends. The germline V gene encodes CDR1 LNHDA and CDR2 SQIVND (reference sequence). The CDR3 totals 12 residues. Study findings and constraints: Few patients were studied, so findings need validation in larger groups.

This clonotype was obtained from a human donor in good health. The specimen was Tregs from blood cultured with allogeneic cells. The chain is built from TRBV19 and TRBJ1-1; D remains ambiguous. Here the CDR3 reads CASSILAAEAFF. For the CDR3, the DNA is TGTGCCAGTAGTATCTTAGCCGCTGAAGCTTTCTTT.